The rows below give T cell receptor beta chains drawn from one sample of a study of blood T cell repertoires in COVID-19. This table comes from immunoSEQ multiplex PCR, and its TCRdb copy is limited to in-frame clones, with some not included. The repertoire holds 250,000 or so clones, with 70% to 90% as singletons. The sequencing sample was made of PBMCs or T cells enriched from blood (not recorded which). Receptors were obtained from a man in his fifties or sixties who had been exposed to COVID-19. The CDR3 runs from the conserved cysteine through the conserved F or W. A D gene is named only where the DNA matches it firmly. Not every row has a clone size; where given, it reads once, few, many or a size class.

CDR3nt,CDR3aa,abundance,d_gene,v_gene,j_gene
TGTGCCAGCTCCAGGGGAAATTTGAACACCGGGGAGCTGTTTTTT,CASSRGNLNTGELFF,once,.,TRBV9,TRBJ2-2
TGTGCCAGCAAAGGAGACAGGGGGGGTCAGGGGCCCCAGCATTTT,CASKGDRGGQGPQHF,.,TRBD1,TRBV6-6,TRBJ1-5
TGTGCCAGCAGCGAGGGACAGGGCTATAGCAATCAGCCCCAGCATTTT,CASSEGQGYSNQPQHF,.,TRBD1,TRBV9,TRBJ1-5
TGTGCCAGCAGTTCCCCGGGACTAGCGGGACGGGGGGAGCAGTTCTTC,CASSSPGLAGRGEQFF,.,TRBD2,TRBV28,TRBJ2-1
TGTGCCAGCCGGCAGCGGACTCACGGCGGTGAGCAGTTCTTC,CASRQRTHGGEQFF,.,.,TRBV2,TRBJ2-1
TGTGCCAGTAGTATAGGTAAAGCCGGTTCACCCCTCCACTTT,CASSIGKAGSPLHF,.,.,TRBV19,TRBJ1-6
TGTGCCACCCGCAGGGGAATGTCCTACGAGCAGTACTTC,CATRRGMSYEQYF,.,.,TRBV19,TRBJ2-7
TGTGCCAGCAGTCTAAGGACAGGGAATTATCAGCCCCAGCATTTT,CASSLRTGNYQPQHF,.,TRBD1,TRBV27,TRBJ1-5
TGTGCCTGGAGTGTACCGCAGACAGCTTCACCCCTCCACTTT,CAWSVPQTASPLHF,.,.,TRBV30,TRBJ1-6
TGTGCCATCAGTGAGGAGAGTGATACGCAGTATTTT,CAISEESDTQYF,.,.,TRBV10-3,TRBJ2-3
TGTGCCTGGAGTGGGGCAACCAACACTGAAGCTTTCTTT,CAWSGATNTEAFF,.,.,TRBV30,TRBJ1-1